This T cell receptor beta chain was documented in a study of T cell responses to AZD1222 COVID-19 vaccine (dated by TCRdb to about 2021). Study-wide context: AZD1222 recipients with second doses at about 4 weeks or about 12 weeks were pooled, because spike-specific TCR depth and breadth did not differ between schedules. TCR sequencing was performed for about 250 trial participants, of whom roughly 200 were given two doses of AZD1222 and some 26 were given two doses of MenACWY control vaccine. Trial participants were enrolled by age into 18-55, 56-69 and 70-plus year subgroups, with 148, 28 and 57 TCR-sequenced participants respectively. Here is what the overall study found, with its caveats: Most participants were white British and females outnumbered males, and the authors suggested that clonal diversity may have been underestimated. Conclusions about previously exposed vaccinees are limited because only six or seven AZD1222 recipients were SARS-CoV-2 seropositive at baseline. CD4 TCRs associated with the vaccine covered the entire spike protein, and the dominant responses were in regions 160-218 and 743-854. Because no day 14 peak-response samples were available, repertoires were characterized only after the peak T cell response. In the small 56-69-year group, the increase in depth fell short of significance, most likely because of low power. Nearly half of unique spike-specific TCRs reportedly recognized epitopes outside regions mutated in the B.1.351 and B.1.1.7 variants. After two AZD1222 doses, spike-specific TCR breadth and depth were significantly higher than at day 0 and than in MenACWY recipients.

The sample's time point label, decoded: baseline before first vaccination. Samples from vaccinated people were obtained from the UK trials COV001 and COV002, which included a single-blind randomized controlled phase 2/3 trial of AZD1222 (ChAdOx1 nCoV-19) in healthy adults. For TCRbeta chain sequencing, PBMC samples from trial participants were taken at day 0 and at day 28 after the second dose. The CDR3 regions of human TCRbeta chains were analyzed by immunosequencing. The original pipeline was this. Repertoire TCRs were matched against a reference library of SARS-CoV-2-specific TCRs generated with the MIRA antigen-specificity platform. Breadth was defined as the fraction of unique TCRs that were SARS-CoV-2-associated, and depth was defined as the fraction of total T cells that were SARS-CoV-2-associated. Using the MIRA data, each spike-specific TCR was assigned both to the spike region to which the TCR was reactive and to a CD4 or CD8 class. Log10-transformed breadth and depth values were compared by one-way ANOVA with Sidak's multiple comparisons tests. Here the immuneACCESS table is served through TCRdb, limited to in-frame sequences with V and J called. Missing clones are a known gap in these copies; in checked studies unresolved V genes cover under half, and the rest lacks a known reason. The V and J calls and clone size come from that table; D and trimming were worked out from the DNA. Recorded for this sample are approximately 120,000 clones; more than 70% of them occurred a single time. About 10% of the sample comes from the top ten.

V ends up 3 bases short and J 8 bases short, with an unmatched junction base count of 9. CDR1 LGHDT and CDR2 YNNKEL were looked up in the germline V gene (reference sequence). The CDR3 starts with the cysteine, ends with the phenylalanine, and has 15 residues. Just CDR3 DNA is preserved here, 45 bases in frame from base 1. Worth noting for this clone: What antigen it recognizes has not been identified. No per-base quality is available; no much larger clone lies one base away.

The receptor comes from an adult in good health. Here the sequenced sample was peripheral blood, taken on day 0 of AZD1222 vaccination. The sequence links TRBV3-1 (or the pseudogene TRBV3-2) to TRBJ1-2; a stretch of 10 junction bases matches TRBD1. The CDR3 here reads CASSQMTGGEEGYTF. The sequence in DNA is TGTGCCAGCAGCCAGATGACAGGGGGCGAAGAAGGCTACACCTTC.